This T cell receptor beta chain derives from a study of siplizumab effects on memory and regulatory T cells. Study conclusions and caveats: About 80-95% of proliferating CD4+ or CD8+ clones had no assignable naive or memory phenotype. Siplizumab significantly reduced alloreactive sequences traceable to unstimulated CD4+ memory cells. Naive T cells appeared more varied than memory cells and looked like key alloresponse contributors.

The germline CDR1 and CDR2 sequences are SGDLS and YYNGEE. This CDR3 has 15 residues. V was pared by 0 bases and J by 1 base, with 10 bases between. Per sample, the assay covered some 10^5 TCR templates. The assay was immunoSEQ multiplex PCR, and TCRdb's table has in-frame clones only and misses some. Among about 69,000 clones listed, approximately 88% were seen once. As for this clone: Its antigen is undetermined.

This TCR came from a human donor in good health. The chain links TRBV9 to TRBJ1-1; D is ambiguous. Sequencing was done on a sample of Tregs sorted from blood. The CDR3 is CASSVVDITNTEAFF. CDR3 DNA: TGTGCCAGCAGCGTAGTCGACATTACGAACACTGAAGCTTTCTTT.